Described below is a single T cell receptor beta chain sequence and its context. The entry originates in a study of blood T cell repertoires in COVID-19. Assay: immunoSEQ multiplex PCR; the TCRdb copy retains only in-frame clones and omits some. In the table there are 140,000 to 150,000 clones, more than 75% of which are singletons. Losses at the gene ends were 9 bases for V and 0 bases for J; bases not matched to a gene: 11. This CDR3 is 16 amino acids long. CDR1 and CDR2 from the germline V gene are LNHDA and SQIVND (reference sequence). The chain has TRBV19 and TRBJ2-1; 7 positions agree with TRBD2. The origin of this receptor is a woman between 45 and 60 years old with active or convalescent COVID-19. Input material: peripheral blood. The CDR3 coding sequence is TGTGCCAGCGGATTTAGAGCTAGCGGCTCCTACAATGAGCAGTTCTTC. This gives the protein CASGFRASGSYNEQFF.